This TCR beta chain was identified in a study of beta chain features in type 1 diabetes. As for the study in general: There were 95 million to 110 million sorted cells examined across all samples.

This CDR3 has 12 residues. Trimming took off 2 bases at V and 7 bases at J, with 5 bases between the two ends. Germline V gene data show CDR1 as LNHNV and CDR2 as YYDKDF (reference sequence). This clone has just a few counts. The antigen remains undetermined. Whole-study findings and limits: Patients' naive, central memory and regulatory TCRB repertoires appeared more alike than those of healthy donors. VDJ junctions from patients with type 1 diabetes contained fewer insertions and more deletions.

Sorting of CD4+ naive, central memory, regulatory and stem cell-like memory cells was performed via CD45RO/CCR7/CD25/CD127/CD95/CD27. cDNA synthesis used the whole RNA isolate, giving expressed TCRB sequences. The protocol was immunoSEQ multiplex PCR, while the TCRdb copy is restricted to in-frame clones and leaves out a portion. The sample carries 900,000 or so clones, roughly a sixth recorded once. The TCR sequence derives from a woman younger than 35 in good health. Sequencing was performed on naive CD4+ T cells from blood. The chain employs TRBV15 and TRBJ2-2, with D unclear. CDR3 sequence reads: CATSRLSGELFF. The CDR3 DNA is TGTGCCACCAGCAGACTGAGCGGGGAGCTGTTTTTT.